This T cell receptor (beta chain) appears in the sequencing data of a study of blood T cell repertoires in COVID-19. This CDR3 is 14 amino acids long. V shed 4 bases, J shed 1 base, and the junction held 3 bases outside the gene matches. Germline V gives CDR1 SGHAT, CDR2 FQDESV (reference sequence). Some clones are missing from TCRdb's copy, which holds only in-frame ones; the method was immunoSEQ multiplex PCR. The repertoire consists of roughly 150,000 clones, with about 78% occurring once and the leading ten covering about a tenth. The TCR sequence derives from a man in his fifties or sixties who had recovered from COVID-19. This sequence joins TRBV11-1 and TRBJ2-5; 7 nucleotides match TRBD1. Sample: peripheral blood. The DNA of the CDR3 is TGTGCCAGCAGCTCGACAGGGAGCCAAGAGACCCAGTACTTC. Its translation: CASSSTGSQETQYF.